This note documents a single TCR beta chain sequence. Blood samples were obtained at baseline, cycle 4 day 1, and cycle 7 day 1. Method: immunoSEQ multiplex PCR; TCRdb's copy keeps in-frame clones and lacks some. The profile shows 80,000 or so clones, almost 85% of them singletons. The CDR3 loop spans 11 amino acids. The germline V and J ends were trimmed by 6 bases and 7 bases, with 9 bases remaining between them. CDR1 is SGHAT and CDR2 is FQNNGV in the germline V gene. This sample stems from a study of OX40 agonist ivuxolimab in advanced cancers. Overall study: Treatment of patients was with ivuxolimab, an agonistic anti-OX40 (CD134) antibody. The diagnoses of dose-escalation patients were hepatocellular carcinoma, melanoma, renal cell or head and neck cancer.

The receptor comes from an adult with an advanced solid tumor such as melanoma, head and neck, liver or kidney cancer. This rearrangement joins TRBV11-2 to TRBJ1-1; no clear D. Sequenced material: CD4+ or CD8+ T cells sorted from blood, taken in a trial of the OX40 agonist ivuxolimab. The CDR3 bases are TGTGCCAGCAGAGAAGGGCTTGAAGCTTTCTTT. Protein sequence: CASREGLEAFF. The variable domain in full, completed from reference TRBV11-2 and TRBJ1-1, reads EAGVAQSPRYKIIEKRQSVAFWCNPISGHATLYWYQQILGQGPKLLIQFQNNGVVDDSQLPKDRFSAERLKGVDSTLKIQPAKLEDSAVYLCASREGLEAFFGQGTRLTVV.